What follows are 12 T cell receptor beta chains derived from one specimen sequenced in a study of cytomegalovirus exposure and HLA in healthy donors. This PCR relied on a set of 60 Vbeta primers and 13 Jbeta primers. TCRdb's table, derived via immunoSEQ multiplex PCR, lists solely in-frame clones and lacks some. The sample includes 80,000 to 100,000 clones. Source material: PBMCs. The receptors were gathered from a man aged 45-65 years in good health and CMV-seronegative.

The V gene is TRBV18, the J gene TRBJ2-3; 10 bases map to TRBD1. V lost 3 bases, J lost 1 base, and 4 bases stayed unmatched. CDR3 length equals 16 residues. Germline V gives CDR1 KGHSH, CDR2 LQKENI. CDR3 nucleotide sequence: TGTGCCAGCTCACCTCCAGGGACAGGGGGCACAGATACGCAGTATTTT. It yields the protein CASSPPGTGGTDTQYF. The full variable domain, with the rest looked up from reference TRBV18 and TRBJ2-3, is NAGVMQNPRHLVRRRGQEARLRCSPMKGHSHVYWYRQLPEEGLKFMVYLQKENIIDESGMPKERFSAEFPKEGPSILRIQQVVRGDSAAYFCASSPPGTGGTDTQYFGPGTRLTVL.

V gene TRBV7-2 combines with J gene TRBJ2-7; 7 bases align to TRBD1. V shed 3 bases and J 4 bases; nucleotides not matched to a gene: 9. The CDR3 is 15 amino acids. Germline-derived CDR1 and CDR2 are SGHTA and FQGNSA. The CDR3 bases are TGTGCCAGCAGCTTCGAGACGACAGGGAATTACGAGCAGTACTTC. As protein: CASSFETTGNYEQYF.

The chain carries TRBV19 and TRBJ1-2; 10 nucleotides agree with TRBD1. Losses at the gene ends were 8 bases for V and 2 bases for J; bases not matched to a gene: 5. Germline-derived CDR1 and CDR2 are LNHDA and SQIVND (reference sequence). The CDR3 spans 14 residues. Here the CDR3 DNA reads TGTGCCAGTTCGCCGGGACAGGGGAACTATGGCTACACCTTC. Translating gives CASSPGQGNYGYTF.

With regard to this clone: One junction end does not reproduce the germline sequence, and a read error may be involved. This rearrangement joins TRBV7-2 to TRBJ2-5; weak D call: TRBD2 (6 bases). CDR1 is SGHTA and CDR2 is FQGNSA in the germline V gene. This CDR3 has 15 residues. Written as DNA, the CDR3 is TGTGCAAGCACACCCTGGGGGGACCCCCAAGAGACCCAGTACTTC. Amino acid sequence: CASTPWGDPQETQYF.

The chain couples TRBV18 to TRBJ2-6; D is undetermined. The length of the CDR3 is 15 residues. Deletions cut 2 bases from V and 2 bases from J, with 7 bases between. Germline values: CDR1 KGHSH, CDR2 LQKENI. The DNA for the CDR3 is TGTGCCAGCTCACCATATACACCTGGGGCCAACGTCCTGACTTTC. This encodes CASSPYTPGANVLTF.

V gene TRBV5-1 combines with J gene TRBJ2-5; weak D call: TRBD2 (6 bases). The tail of the sequence fits TRBJ2-7 better, so the J call may be wrong. The length of the CDR3 is 15 residues. The germline V gene encodes CDR1 SGHRS and CDR2 YFSETQ. The CDR3 sequence: CASSLLAQSSYEQYF. CDR3 in DNA: TGCGCCAGCAGCCTCCTAGCGCAGAGCTCCTACGAGCAGTACTTC.

This sequence joins TRBV6-6 and TRBJ1-5, with TRBD1 identical over 9 bases. This CDR3 comprises 16 residues. Per germline, CDR1 MNHNY and CDR2 SVGAGI (reference sequence). V trimming: 6 bases; J trimming: 6 bases; junction bases outside the gene matches: 12. CDR3 sequence: CASRRETGGAIQPQHF. DNA for the CDR3: TGTGCCAGCAGAAGGGAGACAGGGGGAGCGATTCAGCCCCAGCATTTT.

The chain is built from TRBV2 and TRBJ1-6; TRBD1 matches at 7 bases. V lost 4 bases to trimming and J lost 6 bases; unmatched junction nucleotides: 3. This CDR3 spans 14 amino acids. Germline CDR1 reads SNHLY; CDR2 reads FYNNEI. The CDR3 nucleotides read TGTGCCAGCAGTGTACGGGACAGTAATTCACCCCTCCACTTT. Protein product: CASSVRDSNSPLHF.

The J gene is TRBJ1-4, the V gene TRBV18; 9 bases are shared with TRBD1. The CDR3 sequence is 16 residues long. V dropped 6 bases and J dropped 0; count of bases not matched to a gene: 5. CDR1 KGHSH and CDR2 LQKENI come from the germline V gene. In nucleotides, the CDR3 is TGTGCCAGCTCCGGGACAGGGATTGCAACTAATGAAAAACTGTTTTTT. Its translation is CASSGTGIATNEKLFF.

The V call is TRBV10-3, the J call TRBJ2-5; no clear D. Germline lookup yields CDR1 ENHRY and CDR2 SYGVKD. The CDR3 is 11 amino acids. Trimming shortened V by 5 bases and J by 5 bases, and 6 bases separated the two germline ends. CDR3 in DNA: TGTGCCATCAGTCCCGGGGAGACCCAGTACTTC. Encoded protein: CAISPGETQYF.

The rearrangement uses TRBV30 and TRBJ1-2, with D perhaps matching TRBD1 (6 bases). V dropped 0 bases and J dropped 14 bases, with 16 bases sitting between them. In germline, CDR1 is GTSNPN, CDR2 SVGIG (reference sequence). This CDR3 spans 12 amino acids. CDR3 coding DNA: TGTGCCTGGAGTGTCTCAGGGGCCCCGGGGACCTTC. It translates to CAWSVSGAPGTF.

The CDR3 region is CASSFGSSGGAEETQYF. The CDR3 coding sequence is TGTGCCAGCAGCTTCGGGAGCAGCGGGGGGGCGGAAGAGACCCAGTACTTC. V gene TRBV13 combines with J gene TRBJ2-5, with 10 bases matching TRBD2. The CDR3 totals 17 residues. The J segment lost 3 bases and the V segment lost 3 bases, leaving 10 bases of the junction unmatched. Germline V gene data show CDR1 as PRHDT and CDR2 as FYEKMQ (reference sequence). The whole variable domain, filled in from reference TRBV13 and TRBJ2-5, reads AAGVIQSPRHLIKEKRETATLKCYPIPRHDTVYWYQQGPGQDPQFLISFYEKMQSDKGSIPDRFSAQQFSDYHSELNMSSLELGDSALYFCASSFGSSGGAEETQYFGPGTRLLVL.